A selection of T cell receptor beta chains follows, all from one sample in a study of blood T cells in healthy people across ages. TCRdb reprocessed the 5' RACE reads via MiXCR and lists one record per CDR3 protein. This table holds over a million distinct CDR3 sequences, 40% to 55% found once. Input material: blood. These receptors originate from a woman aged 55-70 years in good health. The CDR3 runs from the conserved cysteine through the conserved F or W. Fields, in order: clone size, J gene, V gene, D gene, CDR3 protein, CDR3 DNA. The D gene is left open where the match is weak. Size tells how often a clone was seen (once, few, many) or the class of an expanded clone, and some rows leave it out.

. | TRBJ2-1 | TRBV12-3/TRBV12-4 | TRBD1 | CASRSGTGGLNEQFF | TGTGCCAGCAGGTCCGGGACAGGGGGATTAAATGAGCAGTTCTTC
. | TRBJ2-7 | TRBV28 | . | CASSPPRRTLYEQYF | TGTGCCAGCAGTCCCCCGAGACGGACACTCTACGAGCAGTACTTC
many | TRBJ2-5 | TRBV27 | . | CASSSQRQETQYF | TGTGCCAGCAGTTCCCAGCGGCAAGAGACCCAGTACTTC
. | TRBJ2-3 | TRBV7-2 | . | CASSLDARDSDTQYF | TGTGCCAGCAGCTTAGACGCCAGGGACTCAGATACGCAGTATTTT
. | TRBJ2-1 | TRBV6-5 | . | CASSREYPPYNEQFF | TGTGCCAGCAGTCGGGAGTACCCACCCTACAATGAGCAGTTCTTC
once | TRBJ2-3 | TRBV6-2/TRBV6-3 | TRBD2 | CASSYSIGGGTDTQYF | TGTGCCAGCAGTTACTCAATCGGGGGGGGCACAGATACGCAGTATTTT
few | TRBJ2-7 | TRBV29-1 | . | CSVGEHEQYF | TGCAGCGTTGGGGAGCACGAGCAGTACTTC
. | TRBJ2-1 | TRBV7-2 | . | CASSPWGFYNEQFF | TGTGCCAGCAGTCCCTGGGGGTTCTACAATGAGCAGTTCTTC
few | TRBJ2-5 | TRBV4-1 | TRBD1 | CASSQESGTGVETQYF | TGCGCCAGCAGCCAAGAGTCCGGGACAGGGGTCGAGACCCAGTACTTC
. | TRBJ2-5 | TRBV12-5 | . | CASGVSLASETQYF | TGTGCTAGTGGTGTGTCTCTAGCGTCGGAGACCCAGTACTTC
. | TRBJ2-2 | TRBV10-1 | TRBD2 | CASRPGGARELFF | TGCGCCAGCAGGCCGGGAGGGGCCAGGGAGCTGTTTTTT
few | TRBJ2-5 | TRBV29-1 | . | CSVPRDNQETQYF | TGCAGCGTTCCCCGGGACAACCAAGAGACCCAGTACTTC
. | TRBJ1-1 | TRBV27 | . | CARWDCGNTEAFF | TGTGCCAGATGGGATTGCGGGAACACTGAAGCTTTCTTT
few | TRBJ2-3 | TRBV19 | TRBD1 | CASTSLRQGRTDTQYF | TGTGCCAGTACTTCACTCAGACAGGGTCGAACAGATACGCAGTATTTT
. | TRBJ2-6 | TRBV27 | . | CASTPGAGNFLSGANVLTF | TGTGCCAGCACCCCTGGGGCAGGGAACTTCTTATCTGGGGCCAACGTCCTGACTTTC
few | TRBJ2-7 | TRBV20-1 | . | CSASTWTSSGYEQYF | TGCAGTGCTTCCACCTGGACCTCCTCGGGCTACGAGCAGTACTTC
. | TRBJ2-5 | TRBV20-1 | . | CSARDAGGKGETQYF | TGCAGTGCTAGAGATGCTGGCGGGAAAGGAGAGACCCAGTACTTC
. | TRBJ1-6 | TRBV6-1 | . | CASSEASGTGNSPPHF | TGTGCCAGCAGTGAAGCCTCCGGGACGGGTAATTCACCCCCCCACTTT
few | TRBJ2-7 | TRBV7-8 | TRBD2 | CASRYKPGTSGYEQYF | TGTGCCAGCAGATATAAACCCGGGACTAGTGGTTACGAGCAGTACTTC
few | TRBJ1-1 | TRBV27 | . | CASSHGGNTEAFF | TGTGCCAGCTCGCACGGGGGAAACACTGAAGCTTTCTTT
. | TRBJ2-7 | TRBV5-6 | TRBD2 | CASSLAEREGNEQYF | TGTGCCAGCAGCTTGGCCGAGCGGGAAGGCAATGAGCAGTACTTC
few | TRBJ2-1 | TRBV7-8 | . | CASSFRSGSSYNEQFF | TGTGCCAGCAGCTTTCGCAGCGGAAGCTCCTACAATGAGCAGTTCTTC
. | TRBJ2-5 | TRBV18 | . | CASSPRSAVQYF | TGTGCCAGCTCACCACGGTCGGCGGTCCAGTACTTC
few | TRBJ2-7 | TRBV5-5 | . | CASTFALGYEQYF | TGTGCCAGCACCTTCGCGCTCGGTTACGAGCAGTACTTC
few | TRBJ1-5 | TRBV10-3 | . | CAISESLGGIGNNQPQHF | TGTGCCATCAGTGAGTCCCTAGGGGGGATCGGGAACAATCAGCCCCAGCATTTT
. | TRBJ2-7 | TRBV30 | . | CAWSPNYEQYF | TGTGCCTGGAGTCCAAACTACGAGCAGTACTTC
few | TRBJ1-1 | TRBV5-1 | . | CASSTHGNTEAFF | TGCGCCAGCAGCACCCACGGGAACACTGAAGCTTTCTTT
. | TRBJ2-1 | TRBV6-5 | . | CASSYSRLAGFEQFF | TGTGCCAGCAGTTACTCGCGGCTGGCGGGCTTTGAGCAGTTCTTC
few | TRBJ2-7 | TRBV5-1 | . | CASSLGAGKSGPYEQYF | TGCGCCAGCAGCTTGGGGGCAGGGAAGTCGGGGCCCTACGAGCAGTACTTC
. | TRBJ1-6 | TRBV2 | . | CASKDSSYNSPLHF | TGTGCCAGCAAGGACAGCTCCTATAATTCACCCCTCCACTTT
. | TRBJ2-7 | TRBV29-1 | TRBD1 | CSVVGTGDNEQYF | TGCAGCGTTGTAGGGACAGGGGATAACGAGCAGTACTTC
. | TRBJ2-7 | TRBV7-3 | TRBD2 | CASSPDWEGEQYF | TGTGCCAGCAGCCCCGATTGGGAGGGAGAGCAGTACTTC
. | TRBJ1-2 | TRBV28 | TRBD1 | CAGAGTGVYGYTF | TGTGCCGGCGCCGGGACAGGGGTTTATGGCTACACCTTC
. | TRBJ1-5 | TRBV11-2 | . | CASSSDFSNQPQHF | TGTGCCAGCAGTTCAGACTTTAGCAATCAGCCCCAGCATTTT
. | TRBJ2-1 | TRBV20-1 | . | CSARKSSGGGQFF | TGCAGTGCTAGGAAATCTAGTGGCGGAGGGCAGTTCTTC
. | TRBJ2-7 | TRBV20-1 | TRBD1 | CSARAGQGGEQYF | TGCAGTGCTAGAGCGGGACAGGGGGGCGAGCAGTACTTC
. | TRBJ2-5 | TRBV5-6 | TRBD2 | CASSLTTSGSGQETQYF | TGTGCCAGCAGCCTGACGACTAGCGGGAGTGGACAAGAGACCCAGTACTTC
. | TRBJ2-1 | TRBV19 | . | CASRPPTSLNEQFF | TGTGCCAGTAGACCACCGACTAGTCTTAATGAGCAGTTCTTC
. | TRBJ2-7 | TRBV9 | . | CASSVDPGGGLYEQYF | TGTGCCAGCAGCGTAGATCCAGGGGGGGGACTGTACGAGCAGTACTTC
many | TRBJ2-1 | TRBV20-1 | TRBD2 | CSARMTSGRTEQFF | TGCAGTGCTAGAATGACTAGCGGGAGAACTGAGCAGTTCTTC
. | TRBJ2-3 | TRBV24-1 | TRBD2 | CATSDLIPGLASDTQYF | TGTGCCACCAGTGATTTGATACCGGGACTAGCTTCAGATACGCAGTATTTT
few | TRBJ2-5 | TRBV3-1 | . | CASSQAGQVVTQYF | TGTGCCAGCAGCCAAGCTGGCCAGGTTGTAACCCAGTACTTC
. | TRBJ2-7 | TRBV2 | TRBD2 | CASASSGSYEQYF | TGTGCCAGCGCGTCTAGCGGCTCCTACGAGCAGTACTTC
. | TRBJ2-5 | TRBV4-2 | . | CASSGRGGQETQYF | TGTGCCAGCAGCGGGCGAGGAGGCCAAGAGACCCAGTACTTC